This TCR beta chain is drawn from a study of human T cells and chemical hapten exposure listed by TCRdb under 2021. Concerning the study at large: For sensitization, 2% DPC in acetone was applied to a roughly 2 cm by roughly 2 cm area of upper inner arm skin. Throughout the study period of around 25 weeks, patients also received therapeutic DPC doses to the scalp every week. Patch tests used Finn chambers with 0.01% DPC on the upper back, scored after 6 days by International Contact Dermatitis Research Group standards. Most of the patients in the cohort were female, and the cohort covered alopecia areata with under or over 50% scalp involvement, alopecia totalis and alopecia universalis. The libraries were sequenced as a pool, and the TCR yield per sample differed mostly because of small variations in library volumes within the pool. This study followed changes in the peripheral blood TCR repertoire in vivo during primary and secondary sensitization of alopecia patients to the hapten diphenylcyclopropenone (DPC). Blood samples were taken from patients before sensitization (week 0) and then at 2, 6 and about 24 weeks after DPC sensitization. Blood for TCR sequencing was provided by twenty-nine alopecia patients at one to four time points (pre-sensitization, 2, 6 and 24 weeks).

Taken with the paper, the label for time point translates to: patch test 1, 2 weeks after DPC sensitization. Per the publication, the treatment or condition label means: therapeutic diphenylcyclopropenone sensitization with weekly scalp DPC. At every patch-test visit, the blood draw took place before the patch test was put on. Patients were eligible if aged 18 to 70, diagnosed with alopecia and judged suitable for DPC therapy, and pregnant patients were excluded. Total RNA was isolated from unfractionated whole blood collected in Tempus Blood RNA tubes. The library relied on RACE. The listed sequencing device is NextSeq 500. During library preparation, unique molecular identifiers were attached to individual cDNA molecules so that TCRs could be counted quantitatively and reproducibly. From each blood RNA sample, both TCR alpha and TCR beta chains were sequenced. Per the original workflow: The median number of TCRs per sample was some 100,000, ranging from roughly 23,224 to 690,600. The Decombinator software suite was used to annotate the V, J and CDR3 of the TCR reads. To make PS versus PT1 abundance plots, every sample was subsampled to the same number of TCRs (28,000). Expanded TCRs were defined as absent before sensitization and observed at least eight times at the 2-week time point. The raw public reads went through TCRdb reprocessing: fastp at Q25, MiXCR clone calling, in-frame beta chains kept. Rows with one shared CDR3 protein collapse into an entry with the most common genes and DNA. TCRdb's processing, not the study's, gives the V and J calls here. In all, the sample holds more than 150,000 distinct CDR3 sequences, and about 15% of those were seen once. The top ten clones comprise 1.7% of the sample.

Trimmed from V: 6 bases; trimmed from J: 7 bases; junction bases lacking a gene match: 20. There are 16 amino acids in the CDR3, from cysteine to phenylalanine inclusive. Solely the CDR3 DNA is kept, with 48 bases framed from the first base. Via the germline V gene (reference sequence), CDR1 is DFQATT and CDR2 SNEGSKA. Summary of the overall study and its limitations: Expanded TCRs formed significantly more large CDR3 similarity clusters than pre-sensitization or healthy control sets, consistent with antigen-driven responses. The number of TCRs above 1 in 1000 frequency did not change with DPC sensitization; there was no evidence of global repertoire structure alterations. After repeated subsampling, changes were observed in the strength of the expansion versus patch-test correlation and in the threshold at which the correlation became significant. Patch test score correlated positively with the number of PT1 expanded TCRs, reaching significance at thresholds 8, 16 and 32 but not at 4. All patients had alopecia, a presumed autoimmune disease, so their immune response might differ from that of healthy individuals.

For this clonotype: Its antigen is not yet known. Base qualities are missing; no much larger clone stands one base away.

The TCR originated in a woman aged 25-40 years with alopecia areata. Some clones in this sample may be carry-over from other donors' samples. The chain is assembled from TRBV20-1 and TRBJ2-5; TRBD1 agrees with 7 junctional bases. The specimen comprised whole blood, sampled in connection with sensitization to the hapten diphenylcyclopropenone (DPC). The sequenced DNA: TGCAGTGCGAGCTACTCGACAGGGAAGGCCCAGGGGACCCAGTACTTC. The resulting protein is CSASYSTGKAQGTQYF.